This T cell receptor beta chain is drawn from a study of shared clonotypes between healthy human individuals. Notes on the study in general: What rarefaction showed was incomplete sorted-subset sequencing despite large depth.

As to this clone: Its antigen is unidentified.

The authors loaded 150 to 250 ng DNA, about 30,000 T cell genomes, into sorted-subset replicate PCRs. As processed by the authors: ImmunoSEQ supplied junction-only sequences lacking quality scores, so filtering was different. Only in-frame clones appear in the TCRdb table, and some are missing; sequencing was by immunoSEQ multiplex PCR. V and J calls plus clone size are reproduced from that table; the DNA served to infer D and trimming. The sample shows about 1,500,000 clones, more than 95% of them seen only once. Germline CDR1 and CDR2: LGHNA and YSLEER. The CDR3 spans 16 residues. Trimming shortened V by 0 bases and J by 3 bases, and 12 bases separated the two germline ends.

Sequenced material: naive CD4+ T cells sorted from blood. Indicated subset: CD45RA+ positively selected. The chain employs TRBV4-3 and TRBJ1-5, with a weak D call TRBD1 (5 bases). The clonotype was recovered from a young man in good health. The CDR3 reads CASSQDLRGANQPQHF. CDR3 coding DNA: TGCGCCAGCAGCCAAGATCTGAGGGGCGCCAATCAGCCCCAGCATTTT.